This T cell receptor beta chain was observed in a study of blood T cell repertoires in COVID-19. The germline V gene encodes CDR1 SGHTA and CDR2 FQGNSA. The V end was cut by 8 bases, the J end by 1 base, with 11 bases between. The CDR3 loop spans 13 amino acids. TCRdb keeps only in-frame clones here, not all; method: immunoSEQ multiplex PCR. The sample holds about 150,000 clones, 60% to 85% seen once. The receptor's source is a man older than 75 with acute or convalescent COVID-19. V is TRBV7-2 and J is TRBJ1-1, with TRBD1 as a possible D gene (5 bases). Material: peripheral blood. Here the CDR3 reads CASGGTANTEAFF. The CDR3 DNA sequence: TGTGCCAGCGGAGGGACTGCGAACACTGAAGCTTTCTTT. The full variable domain, its missing parts supplied by reference TRBV7-2 and TRBJ1-1, is GAGVSQSPSNKVTEKGKDVELRCDPISGHTALYWYRQSLGQGLEFLIYFQGNSAPDKSGLPSDRFSAERTGGSVSTLTIQRTQQEDSAVYLCASGGTANTEAFFGQGTRLTVV.